In its sample, the clone carrying this T cell receptor (beta chain) was seen many times. Healthy Caucasian individuals from Russia aged about 6 to 90 served as donors. They isolated at least 6 million PBMCs from each sample. Alongside a J-beta primer mix, a sample-barcoded 5' primer served in a second PCR lasting 7 to 11 cycles. Tags on each cDNA molecule came from a template-switch adaptor with 12 random nucleotides. TCRdb independently ran MiXCR on the 5' RACE reads; one entry per CDR3 protein. The sample lists around 870,000 distinct CDR3 sequences; around 30% were seen once. Trimming at V came to 2 bases and at J to 5 bases, leaving 8 bases not matched to a gene. Per the germline V gene, CDR1 is SGHRS and CDR2 is YFSETQ. The CDR3 is made up of 16 amino acids. This entry belongs to a study of blood T cells in healthy people across ages.

The clonotype originates from a woman older than 75 in good health. The chain uses TRBV5-1 and TRBJ2-1; 9 bases are shared with TRBD2. The sample comprised blood. CDR3 sequence reads: CASSFLAGTDNNEQFF. For the CDR3, the DNA is TGCGCCAGCAGCTTTCTAGCGGGGACCGATAACAATGAGCAGTTCTTC.